The T cell receptor beta chain described here comes from a study of T cells in Graves' hyperthyroidism and ophthalmopathy. General study findings and limits: Most thyroid clonotypes with frequency above 0.001 were detected in blood.

This clonotype was detected ten times or more. What it recognizes is unknown. TCR beta CDR3 regions were amplified from RNA. Initially, a first-round RT-PCR of the TCR CDR3 employed the HTBI primer set. TCRdb called the multiplex PCR reads again in MiXCR, with one record for every CDR3 protein. The profile covers under 550,000 distinct CDR3 sequences, with roughly 21% appearing a single time and roughly 47% taken by the ten largest. The sequence was collected from a man aged 35-49 years with Graves' ophthalmopathy. The sequenced sample was blood.

CDR3 in amino acids: CASSLLRTGGYTF. The DNA of the CDR3 is TGTGCCAGCAGCCTCCTAAGGACAGGGGGCTACACCTTC. The chain combines TRBV3-1 with TRBJ1-2; 8 bases agree with TRBD1. V was clipped by 4 bases and J by 8 bases; unmatched bases: 6. This CDR3 is 13 amino acids long. CDR1 is LGHDT and CDR2 is YNNKEL in the germline V gene (reference sequence).